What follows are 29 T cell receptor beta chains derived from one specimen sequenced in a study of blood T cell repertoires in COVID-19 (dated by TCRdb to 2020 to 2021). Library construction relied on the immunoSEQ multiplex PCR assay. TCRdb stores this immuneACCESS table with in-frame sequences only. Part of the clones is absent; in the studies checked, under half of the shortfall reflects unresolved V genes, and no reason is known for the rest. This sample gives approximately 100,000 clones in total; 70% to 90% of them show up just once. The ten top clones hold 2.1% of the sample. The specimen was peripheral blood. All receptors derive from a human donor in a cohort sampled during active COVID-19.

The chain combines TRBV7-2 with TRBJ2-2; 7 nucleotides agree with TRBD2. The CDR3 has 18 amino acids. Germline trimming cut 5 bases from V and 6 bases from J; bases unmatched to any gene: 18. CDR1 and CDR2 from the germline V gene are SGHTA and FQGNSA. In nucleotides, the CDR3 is TGTGCCAGCAGCCTCCCGACTAGCAGCCCCACAATTTCCGGGGAGCTGTTTTTT. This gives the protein CASSLPTSSPTISGELFF. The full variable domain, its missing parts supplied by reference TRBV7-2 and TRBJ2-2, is GAGVSQSPSNKVTEKGKDVELRCDPISGHTALYWYRQSLGQGLEFLIYFQGNSAPDKSGLPSDRFSAERTGGSVSTLTIQRTQQEDSAVYLCASSLPTSSPTISGELFFGEGSRLTVL.

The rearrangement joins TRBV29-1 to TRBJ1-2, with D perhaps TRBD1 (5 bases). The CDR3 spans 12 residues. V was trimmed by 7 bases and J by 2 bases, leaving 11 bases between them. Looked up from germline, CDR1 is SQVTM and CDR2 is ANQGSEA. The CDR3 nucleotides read TGCAGCGGAAAGACAGAGAACTATGGCTACACCTTC. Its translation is CSGKTENYGYTF. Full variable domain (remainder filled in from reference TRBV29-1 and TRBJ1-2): SAVISQKPSRDICQRGTSLTIQCQVDSQVTMMFWYRQQPGQSLTLIATANQGSEATYESGFVIDKFPISRPNLTFSTLTVSNMSPEDSSIYLCSGKTENYGYTFGSGTRLTVV.

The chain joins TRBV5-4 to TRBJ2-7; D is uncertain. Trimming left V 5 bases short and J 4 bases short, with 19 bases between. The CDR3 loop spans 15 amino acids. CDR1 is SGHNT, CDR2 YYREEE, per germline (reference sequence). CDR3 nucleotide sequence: TGTGCCAGCAGATCCGGCACAGACGCTTCTTACGAGCAGTACTTC. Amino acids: CASRSGTDASYEQYF.

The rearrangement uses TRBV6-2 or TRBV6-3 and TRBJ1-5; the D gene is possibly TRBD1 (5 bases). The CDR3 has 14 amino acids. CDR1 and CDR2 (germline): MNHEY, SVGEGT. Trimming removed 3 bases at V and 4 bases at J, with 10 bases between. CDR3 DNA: TGTGCCAGCAGTTATGTACAGGAGAATCAGCCCCAGCATTTT. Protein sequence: CASSYVQENQPQHF.

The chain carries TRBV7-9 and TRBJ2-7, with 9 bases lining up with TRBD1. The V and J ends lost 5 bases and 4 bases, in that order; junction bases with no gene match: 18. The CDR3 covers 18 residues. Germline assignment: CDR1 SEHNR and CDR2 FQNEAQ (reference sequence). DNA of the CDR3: TGTGCCAGCAGCCCGAGTCCCGGGACAGGGACGGGCGGATACGAGCAGTACTTC. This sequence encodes CASSPSPGTGTGGYEQYF.

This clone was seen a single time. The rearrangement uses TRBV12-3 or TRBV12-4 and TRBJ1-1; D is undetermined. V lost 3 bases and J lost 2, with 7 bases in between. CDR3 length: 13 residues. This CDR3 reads CASSFDFNTEAFF. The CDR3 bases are TGTGCCAGCAGTTTTGACTTTAACACTGAAGCTTTCTTT.

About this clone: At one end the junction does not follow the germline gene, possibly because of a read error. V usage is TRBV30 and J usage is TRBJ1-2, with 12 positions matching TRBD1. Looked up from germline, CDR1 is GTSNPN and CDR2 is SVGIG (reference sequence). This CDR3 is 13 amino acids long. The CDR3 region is CAWSAFRDRGPAF. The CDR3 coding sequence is TGTGCCTGGAGTGCCTTCCGGGACAGGGGGCCAGCCTTC.

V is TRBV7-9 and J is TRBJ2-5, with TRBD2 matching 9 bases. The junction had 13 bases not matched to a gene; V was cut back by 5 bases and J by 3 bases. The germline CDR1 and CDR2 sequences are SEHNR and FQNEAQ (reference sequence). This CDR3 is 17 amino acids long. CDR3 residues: CASSPGFLAGAEETQYF. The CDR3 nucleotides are TGTGCCAGCAGCCCGGGGTTTTTAGCGGGAGCAGAAGAGACCCAGTACTTC.

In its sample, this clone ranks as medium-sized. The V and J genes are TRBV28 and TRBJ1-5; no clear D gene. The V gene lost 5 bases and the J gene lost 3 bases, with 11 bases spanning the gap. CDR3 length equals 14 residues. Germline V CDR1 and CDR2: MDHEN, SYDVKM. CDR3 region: CASSKLWANQPQHF. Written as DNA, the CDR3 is TGTGCCAGCAGTAAATTATGGGCCAATCAGCCCCAGCATTTT.

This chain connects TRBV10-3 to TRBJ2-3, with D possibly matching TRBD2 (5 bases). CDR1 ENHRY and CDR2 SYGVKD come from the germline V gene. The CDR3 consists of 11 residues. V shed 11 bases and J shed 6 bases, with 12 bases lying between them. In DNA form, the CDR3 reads TGTGCCTCCCGGTCGGGGGATACGCAGTATTTT. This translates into CASRSGDTQYF.

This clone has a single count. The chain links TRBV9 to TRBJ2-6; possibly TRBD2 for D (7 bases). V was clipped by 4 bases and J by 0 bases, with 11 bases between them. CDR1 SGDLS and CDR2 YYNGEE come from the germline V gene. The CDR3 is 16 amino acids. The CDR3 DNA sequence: TGTGCCAGCAGCAGAGGGGGGGACTCTGGGGCCAACGTCCTGACTTTC. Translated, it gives CASSRGGDSGANVLTF.

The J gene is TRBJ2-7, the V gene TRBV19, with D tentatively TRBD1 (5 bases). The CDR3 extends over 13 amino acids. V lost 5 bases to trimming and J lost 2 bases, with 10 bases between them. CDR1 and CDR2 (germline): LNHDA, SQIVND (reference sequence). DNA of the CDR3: TGTGCCAGTAGTGAGACAGTGACCTACGAGCAGTACTTC. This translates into CASSETVTYEQYF.

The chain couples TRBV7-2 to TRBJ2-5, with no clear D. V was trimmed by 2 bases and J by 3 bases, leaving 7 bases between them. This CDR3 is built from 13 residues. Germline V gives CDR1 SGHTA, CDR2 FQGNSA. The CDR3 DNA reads TGTGCCAGCAGCTTAAGCCGAGAAGAGACCCAGTACTTC. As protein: CASSLSREETQYF. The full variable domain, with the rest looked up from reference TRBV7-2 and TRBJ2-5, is GAGVSQSPSNKVTEKGKDVELRCDPISGHTALYWYRQSLGQGLEFLIYFQGNSAPDKSGLPSDRFSAERTGGSVSTLTIQRTQQEDSAVYLCASSLSREETQYFGPGTRLLVL.

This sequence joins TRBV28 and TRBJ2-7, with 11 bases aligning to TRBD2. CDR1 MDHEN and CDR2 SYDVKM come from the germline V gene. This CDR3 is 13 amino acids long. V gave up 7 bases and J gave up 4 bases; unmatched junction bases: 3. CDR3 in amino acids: CASTTSGKYEQYF. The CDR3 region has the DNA TGTGCCAGCACGACTAGCGGGAAGTACGAGCAGTACTTC. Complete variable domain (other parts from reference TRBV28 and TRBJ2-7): DVKVTQSSRYLVKRTGEKVFLECVQDMDHENMFWYRQDPGLGLRLIYFSYDVKMKEKGDIPEGYSVSREKKERFSLILESASTNQTSMYLCASTTSGKYEQYFGPGTRLTVT.

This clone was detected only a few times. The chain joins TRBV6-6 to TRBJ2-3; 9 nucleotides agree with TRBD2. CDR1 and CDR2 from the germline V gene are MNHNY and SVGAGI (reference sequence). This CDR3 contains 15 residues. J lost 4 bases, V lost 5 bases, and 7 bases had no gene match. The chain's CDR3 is CASSTGAGGADTQYF. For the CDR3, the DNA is TGTGCCAGCAGTACGGGCGCGGGAGGGGCAGATACGCAGTATTTT.

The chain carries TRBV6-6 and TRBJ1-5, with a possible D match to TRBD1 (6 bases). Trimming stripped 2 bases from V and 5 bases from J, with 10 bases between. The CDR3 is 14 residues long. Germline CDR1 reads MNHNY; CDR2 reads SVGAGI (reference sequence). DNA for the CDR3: TGTGCCAGCAGTTACCCTGAGGGGGATCAGCCCCAGCATTTT. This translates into CASSYPEGDQPQHF.

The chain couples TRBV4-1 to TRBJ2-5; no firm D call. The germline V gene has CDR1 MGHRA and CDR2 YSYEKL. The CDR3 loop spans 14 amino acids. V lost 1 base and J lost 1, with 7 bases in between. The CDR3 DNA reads TGCGCCAGCAGCCAAGTGAGGTCCCAAGAGACCCAGTACTTC. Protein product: CASSQVRSQETQYF.

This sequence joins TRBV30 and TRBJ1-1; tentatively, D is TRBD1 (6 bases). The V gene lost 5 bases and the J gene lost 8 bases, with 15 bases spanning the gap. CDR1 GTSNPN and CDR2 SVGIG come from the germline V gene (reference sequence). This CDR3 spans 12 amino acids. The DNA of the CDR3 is TGTGCCTGGGGGGGCTTTCGCTTGGAAGCTTTCTTT. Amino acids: CAWGGFRLEAFF.

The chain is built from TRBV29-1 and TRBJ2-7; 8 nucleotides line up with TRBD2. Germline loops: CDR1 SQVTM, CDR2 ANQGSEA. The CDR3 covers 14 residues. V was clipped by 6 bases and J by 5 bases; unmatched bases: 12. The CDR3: CSVTKAGVRDEQYF. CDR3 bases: TGCAGCGTCACTAAAGCGGGAGTCCGCGACGAGCAGTACTTC.

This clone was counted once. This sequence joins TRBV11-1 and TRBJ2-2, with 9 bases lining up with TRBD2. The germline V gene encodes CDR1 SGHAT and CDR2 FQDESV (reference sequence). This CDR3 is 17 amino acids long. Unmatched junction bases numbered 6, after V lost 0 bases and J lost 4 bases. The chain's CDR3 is CASSLAPSGVITGELFF. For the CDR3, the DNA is TGTGCCAGCAGCTTAGCCCCTAGCGGGGTGATCACCGGGGAGCTGTTTTTT.

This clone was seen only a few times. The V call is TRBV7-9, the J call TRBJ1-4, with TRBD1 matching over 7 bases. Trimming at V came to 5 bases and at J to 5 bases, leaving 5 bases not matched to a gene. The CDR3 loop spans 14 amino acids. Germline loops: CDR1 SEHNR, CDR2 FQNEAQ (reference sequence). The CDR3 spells CASSPMGQNEKLFF. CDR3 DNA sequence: TGTGCCAGCAGCCCGATGGGACAGAATGAAAAACTGTTTTTT.

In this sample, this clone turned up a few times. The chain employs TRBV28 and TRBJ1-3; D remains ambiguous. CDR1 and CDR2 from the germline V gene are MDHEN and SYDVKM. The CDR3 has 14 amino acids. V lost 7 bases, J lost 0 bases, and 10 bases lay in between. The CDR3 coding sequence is TGTGCCAGCACCTCCTCGAGCTCTGGAAACACCATATATTTT. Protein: CASTSSSSGNTIYF. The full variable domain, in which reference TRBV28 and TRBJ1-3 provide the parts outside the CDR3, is DVKVTQSSRYLVKRTGEKVFLECVQDMDHENMFWYRQDPGLGLRLIYFSYDVKMKEKGDIPEGYSVSREKKERFSLILESASTNQTSMYLCASTSSSSGNTIYFGEGSWLTVV.

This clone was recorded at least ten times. The CDR3 bases are TGTGCCAGCAGCTTAAGCGCGGCGGGAGGGCTTACGCAGTATTTT. This gives the protein CASSLSAAGGLTQYF. J is TRBJ2-3 and V is TRBV7-3, with 9 bases lining up with TRBD2. This CDR3 spans 15 amino acids. Germline trimming cut 1 base from V and 8 bases from J; bases unmatched to any gene: 7. Germline lookup yields CDR1 SGHTA and CDR2 FQGTGA.

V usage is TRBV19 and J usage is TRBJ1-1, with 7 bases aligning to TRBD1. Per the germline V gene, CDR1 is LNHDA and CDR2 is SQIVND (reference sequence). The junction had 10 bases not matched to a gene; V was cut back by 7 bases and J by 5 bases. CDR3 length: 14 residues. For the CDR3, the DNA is TGTGCCAGTAAGACACCCAGGGGGGTAACTGAAGCTTTCTTT. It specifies CASKTPRGVTEAFF.

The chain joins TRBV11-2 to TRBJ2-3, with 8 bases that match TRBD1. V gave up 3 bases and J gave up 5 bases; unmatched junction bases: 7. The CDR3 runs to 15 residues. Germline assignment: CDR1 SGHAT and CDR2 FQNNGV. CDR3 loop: CASSFGQGILDTQYF. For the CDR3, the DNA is TGTGCCAGCAGCTTCGGACAGGGTATCTTAGATACGCAGTATTTT.

CDR3 amino acids: CATGQGTEAFF. For the CDR3, the DNA is TGTGCCACGGGGCAGGGGACTGAAGCTTTCTTT. The chain employs TRBV9 and TRBJ1-1; TRBD1 is a possible D gene (6 bases). The germline gives CDR1 SGDLS, CDR2 YYNGEE. Trimming shortened V by 9 bases and J by 5 bases, and 11 bases separated the two germline ends. The CDR3 runs to 11 residues.

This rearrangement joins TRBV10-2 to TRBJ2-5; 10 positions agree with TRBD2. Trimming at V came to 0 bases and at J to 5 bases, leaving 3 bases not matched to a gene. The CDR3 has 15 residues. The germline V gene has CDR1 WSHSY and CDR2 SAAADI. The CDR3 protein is CASSESVAGGETQYF. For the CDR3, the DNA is TGCGCCAGCAGTGAGTCGGTAGCGGGAGGTGAGACCCAGTACTTC.

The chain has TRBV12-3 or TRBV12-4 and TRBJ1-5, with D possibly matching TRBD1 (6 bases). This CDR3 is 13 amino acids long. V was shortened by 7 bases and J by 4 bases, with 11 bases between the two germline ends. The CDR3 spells CASTTGLNQPQHF. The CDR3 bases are TGTGCCAGCACAACAGGGCTAAATCAGCCCCAGCATTTT.

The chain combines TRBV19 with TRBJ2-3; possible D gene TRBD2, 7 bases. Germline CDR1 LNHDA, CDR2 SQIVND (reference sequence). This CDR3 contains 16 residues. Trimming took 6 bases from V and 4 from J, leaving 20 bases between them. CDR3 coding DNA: TGTGCCAGTAGCGACCCCGGGGGGCCGCGGCCAGATACGCAGTATTTT. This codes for CASSDPGGPRPDTQYF.